The 30 T cell receptor beta chains below all came from one sample that was sequenced in a study of blood T cell repertoires in COVID-19 (dated by TCRdb to 2020 to 2022). The receptor library was made with the immunoSEQ multiplex PCR assay. TCRdb limited this immuneACCESS table to in-frame rearrangements with V and J called. A share of clones is missing; checked studies link under half to unresolved V genes, and the rest is unexplained. The sample table records 80,000 or so clones; around nine tenths of these occur just once. The top ten constitute approximately 1.9% of the sample. The sequencing sample was made of peripheral blood. Receptors were obtained from an older woman with acute or convalescent COVID-19.

The CDR3: CASSSSRDSLTQYF. CDR3 DNA sequence: TGTGCCAGCAGCTCGTCCCGGGACAGCCTTACGCAGTATTTT. V gene TRBV7-3 combines with J gene TRBJ2-3; 7 nucleotides align to TRBD1. J lost 8 bases, V lost 4 bases, and 9 bases had no gene match. The germline CDR1 and CDR2 sequences are SGHTA and FQGTGA. CDR3 length: 14 residues.

The chain is built from TRBV15 and TRBJ2-1, with 8 bases matching TRBD1. Per the germline V gene, CDR1 is LNHNV and CDR2 is YYDKDF (reference sequence). This CDR3 is built from 15 residues. Germline trimming cut 5 bases from V and 0 bases from J; bases unmatched to any gene: 3. Here the CDR3 DNA reads TGTGCCACCAGCCTCGACAGGGGCTCCTACAATGAGCAGTTCTTC. It yields the protein CATSLDRGSYNEQFF.

The gene calls are TRBV12-3 or TRBV12-4 and TRBJ1-2; no reliable D call. V shed 5 bases and J shed 4 bases, with 8 bases lying between them. The CDR3 is made up of 12 amino acids. The CDR3 region is CASSVTSYGYTF. DNA for the CDR3: TGTGCCAGCAGTGTGACAAGCTATGGCTACACCTTC.

The rearrangement joins TRBV9 to TRBJ1-1; no clear D gene. Germline V CDR1 and CDR2: SGDLS, YYNGEE. Trimming removed 0 bases at V and 1 base at J, with 16 bases between. The CDR3 loop spans 17 amino acids. The CDR3 DNA follows: TGTGCCAGCAGCGTAGTGAGGGCCTCAGACACGAACACTGAAGCTTTCTTT. It specifies CASSVVRASDTNTEAFF.

The chain employs TRBV15 and TRBJ2-7; TRBD1 might be the D (5 bases). This CDR3 is 13 amino acids long. V was pared by 4 bases and J by 3 bases, with 10 bases between. In germline, CDR1 is LNHNV, CDR2 YYDKDF (reference sequence). This CDR3 reads CATSTRQNYEQYF. The DNA of the CDR3 is TGTGCCACCAGCACTAGACAGAACTACGAGCAGTACTTC.

The genes are TRBV10-1 and TRBJ2-5, with 11 nucleotides matching TRBD2. Trimming cost V 6 bases and J 5 bases; bases outside gene matches: 8. The CDR3 covers 15 residues. Germline CDR1 and CDR2: WNHNN and SYGVQD (reference sequence). The CDR3 DNA is TGCGCCAGCAGAATAGCGGGGGGGCACGCGGAGACCCAGTACTTC. Translation gives CASRIAGGHAETQYF.

The rearrangement joins TRBV28 to TRBJ1-3; a possible D gene is TRBD1 (5 bases). Between the trimmed V and J ends, which lost 7 bases and 0 bases, there was a span of 10 bases. The germline V gene has CDR1 MDHEN and CDR2 SYDVKM. The CDR3 runs 14 residues. The CDR3 DNA follows: TGTGCCAGCACGACCCAGGGCTCTGGAAACACCATATATTTT. It encodes CASTTQGSGNTIYF.

The chain links TRBV18 to TRBJ1-3; D perhaps matches TRBD1 (5 bases). Germline V lookup: CDR1 KGHSH, CDR2 LQKENI. Deletions cut 3 bases from V and 4 bases from J, with 19 bases between. There are 17 residues in the CDR3. CDR3 sequence: CASSPSWGREGGNTIYF. The CDR3, as DNA: TGTGCCAGCTCACCGTCCTGGGGCAGGGAAGGCGGAAACACCATATATTTT.

The V gene is TRBV4-1, the J gene TRBJ2-4, with D perhaps matching TRBD2 (6 bases). Trimming cost V 8 bases and J 8 bases, with 16 bases left between them. Germline CDR1 reads MGHRA; CDR2 reads YSYEKL. This CDR3 comprises 13 residues. CDR3 bases: TGCGCCAGCTCATCAGCCCCTAGCGACATTCAGTACTTC. This codes for CASSSAPSDIQYF.

The chain carries TRBV12-3 or TRBV12-4 and TRBJ1-1; 10 nucleotides match TRBD1. The junction had 5 bases not matched to a gene; V was cut back by 5 bases and J by 8 bases. The CDR3 is 13 amino acids. The CDR3, as DNA: TGTGCCAGCAGTCAACAGACAGGGGGCGAAGCTTTCTTT. Amino acids: CASSQQTGGEAFF.

This clone was seen only once. V is TRBV9 and J is TRBJ2-2; D is perhaps TRBD2 (6 bases). Germline CDR1 is SGDLS and CDR2 is YYNGEE. The CDR3 is 15 residues long. The germline V and J ends were trimmed by 2 bases and 5 bases, with 13 bases remaining between them. CDR3 sequence reads: CASSVRRDGTGELFF. CDR3 DNA sequence: TGTGCCAGCAGCGTTCGGCGGGATGGAACCGGGGAGCTGTTTTTT.

In its sample, this clone was seen a few times. Different DNA sequences within this sample yield the same CDR3. The V call is TRBV5-6, the J call TRBJ1-2; TRBD1 aligns across 9 bases. The CDR3 totals 14 residues. Trimming took 5 bases from V and 5 from J; bases not matched to a gene: 7. The V gene's germline CDR1 is SGHDT and CDR2 YYEEEE. Here the CDR3 reads CASSQDRGLYGYTF. CDR3 nucleotide sequence: TGTGCCAGCAGTCAGGACAGGGGCTTGTATGGCTACACCTTC.

This clone was observed a handful of times. The chain couples TRBV7-9 to TRBJ2-7; D may be TRBD1 (6 bases). The CDR3 loop spans 13 amino acids. V was pared by 5 bases and J by 3 bases, with 11 bases between. The V gene's germline CDR1 is SEHNR and CDR2 FQNEAQ (reference sequence). The CDR3 region has the DNA TGTGCCAGCAGCCCTACAGGGCTCTACGAGCAGTACTTC. It translates to CASSPTGLYEQYF.

The V gene is TRBV7-3, the J gene TRBJ2-1; 9 bases are shared with TRBD1. This CDR3 comprises 14 residues. From germline, CDR1 is SGHTA and CDR2 FQGTGA. The V and J ends lost 5 bases and 3 bases, in that order; junction bases with no gene match: 2. This CDR3 is CASSPDRGYNEQFF. CDR3 DNA: TGTGCCAGCAGCCCGGACAGGGGCTACAATGAGCAGTTCTTC.

The chain joins TRBV4-2 to TRBJ2-1; TRBD2 aligns across 10 bases. V dropped 0 bases and J dropped 13; count of bases not matched to a gene: 6. The CDR3 extends over 14 amino acids. Germline V gene sequence: CDR1 LGHNA, CDR2 YNFKEQ. CDR3 sequence reads: CASSQDERGGSQFF. DNA for the CDR3: TGTGCCAGCAGCCAAGATGAGCGGGGGGGCAGCCAGTTCTTC.

This clone was seen a single time. The DNA for the CDR3 is TGCGCCAGCAGCCGTCCAAGGGAGGTCCGGGAAGCTTTCTTT. Protein: CASSRPREVREAFF. The V and J genes are TRBV5-1 and TRBJ1-1; D is unresolved. V was trimmed by 4 bases and J by 8 bases, leaving 18 bases between them. CDR3 length equals 14 residues. The germline CDR1 and CDR2 sequences are SGHRS and YFSETQ.

J is TRBJ2-1 and V is TRBV7-2, with D unresolved. V lost 1 base to trimming and J lost 2 bases, with 12 bases between them. Per germline, CDR1 SGHTA and CDR2 FQGNSA. The CDR3 totals 16 residues. This chain's CDR3 is CASSLVPSRTYNEQFF. The DNA for the CDR3 is TGTGCCAGCAGCTTAGTCCCTTCTAGGACCTACAATGAGCAGTTCTTC.

This clone was counted a single time. The chain combines TRBV9 with TRBJ1-2, with D tentatively TRBD1 (6 bases). V was cut by 0 bases and J by 3 bases, with 6 bases left in between. The CDR3 has 13 residues. Germline V gene lookup returns CDR1 SGDLS and CDR2 YYNGEE. The CDR3 spells CASSVGQDYGYTF. CDR3 bases: TGTGCCAGCAGCGTAGGACAGGACTATGGCTACACCTTC. Filled out from reference TRBV9 and TRBJ1-2, the complete variable domain reads DSGVTQTPKHLITATGQRVTLRCSPRSGDLSVYWYQQSLDQGLQFLIQYYNGEERAKGNILERFSAQQFPDLHSELNLSSLELGDSALYFCASSVGQDYGYTFGSGTRLTVV.

In nucleotides, the CDR3 is TGTGCCAGCAGTGGGACGCGAGCGGAACTCTCCTACGAGCAGTACTTC. It specifies CASSGTRAELSYEQYF. The chain employs TRBV2 and TRBJ2-7; D may be TRBD2 (5 bases). CDR1 SNHLY and CDR2 FYNNEI come from the germline V gene. The V gene lost 4 bases and the J gene lost 0 bases, with 16 bases spanning the gap. This CDR3 has 16 residues.

The V call is TRBV5-1, the J call TRBJ2-1; D perhaps matches TRBD1 (8 bases). The germline V gene encodes CDR1 SGHRS and CDR2 YFSETQ. The CDR3 runs to 15 residues. Trimming shortened V by 4 bases and J by 1 base, and 12 bases separated the two germline ends. The DNA of the CDR3 is TGCGCCAGCAGCACACAGGGGGGGTCCTACAATGAGCAGTTCTTC. Its protein is CASSTQGGSYNEQFF.

This clone occurred once. The chain recombines TRBV5-1 with TRBJ2-1, with D possibly matching TRBD1 (6 bases). CDR3 length equals 17 residues. Trimming removed 3 bases from V and 0 bases from J, with 16 bases in between. Per germline, CDR1 SGHRS and CDR2 YFSETQ. DNA of the CDR3: TGCGCCAGCAGCTCCACAGGGAGTTGGAGCTCCTACAATGAGCAGTTCTTC. Translation: CASSSTGSWSSYNEQFF.

V gene TRBV2 combines with J gene TRBJ2-1; 9 bases align to TRBD2. This CDR3 region has 14 residues. The J segment lost 4 bases and the V segment lost 6 bases, leaving 4 bases of the junction unmatched. Germline V gene lookup returns CDR1 SNHLY and CDR2 FYNNEI. CDR3 loop: CASRPTSGYNEQFF. DNA for the CDR3: TGTGCCAGCAGACCGACTAGCGGTTACAATGAGCAGTTCTTC.

The CDR3 is CASSPLTSGSGNYEQYF. CDR3 in DNA: TGTGCCAGCAGTCCGTTGACTAGCGGGAGCGGGAACTACGAGCAGTACTTC. The chain has TRBV28 and TRBJ2-7; 12 bases are shared with TRBD2. Germline assignment: CDR1 MDHEN and CDR2 SYDVKM. V shed 5 bases, J shed 3 bases, and the junction held 11 bases outside the gene matches. The CDR3 runs to 17 residues.

The chain employs TRBV11-2 and TRBJ1-6; the match to TRBD1 covers 7 bases. This CDR3 spans 16 amino acids. V gave up 6 bases and J gave up 2 bases; unmatched junction bases: 7. Germline V lookup: CDR1 SGHAT, CDR2 FQNNGV. CDR3 nucleotide sequence: TGTGCCAGCAGTTTGGACAGGTCCGCCTATAATTCACCCCTCCACTTT. Residues: CASSLDRSAYNSPLHF. Full variable domain (outside the CDR3, taken from reference TRBV11-2 and TRBJ1-6): EAGVAQSPRYKIIEKRQSVAFWCNPISGHATLYWYQQILGQGPKLLIQFQNNGVVDDSQLPKDRFSAERLKGVDSTLKIQPAKLEDSAVYLCASSLDRSAYNSPLHFGNGTRLTVT.

This clone appeared once. The J gene is TRBJ1-2, the V gene TRBV27; possible D gene TRBD1, 5 bases. The CDR3 spans 13 residues. Germline CDR1 and CDR2: MNHEY and SMNVEV (reference sequence). The V end was cut by 3 bases, the J end by 8 bases, with 13 bases between. CDR3: CASSLSQGLGYTF. The CDR3 nucleotides read TGTGCCAGCAGTTTGAGTCAGGGCCTGGGCTACACCTTC.

The chain links TRBV27 to TRBJ1-5; D possibly corresponds to TRBD1 (5 bases). The length of the CDR3 is 16 residues. V was trimmed by 5 bases and J by 4 bases, leaving 18 bases between them. Per the germline V gene, CDR1 is MNHEY and CDR2 is SMNVEV (reference sequence). The CDR3 here is CASSPLLQAENQPQHF. The CDR3 nucleotides read TGTGCCAGCAGTCCCCTTTTACAGGCCGAAAATCAGCCCCAGCATTTT.

The chain recombines TRBV5-4 with TRBJ1-4, with 7 positions matching TRBD1. Germline-derived CDR1 and CDR2 are SGHNT and YYREEE (reference sequence). The CDR3 is 15 amino acids. The V and J ends lost 0 bases and 3 bases, in that order; junction bases with no gene match: 2. The CDR3, as DNA: TGTGCCAGCAGCTTGGACAGGGGCCCTAATGAAAAACTGTTTTTT. The encoded protein is CASSLDRGPNEKLFF.

The rearrangement links TRBV7-6 to TRBJ1-6, with 8 bases matching TRBD1. The CDR3 has 14 amino acids. Looked up from germline, CDR1 is SGHVS and CDR2 is FNYEAQ. V trimming: 5 bases; J trimming: 7 bases; junction bases outside the gene matches: 4. The CDR3 loop is CASSAGGWNSPLHF. The CDR3 DNA is TGTGCCAGCAGCGCAGGGGGCTGGAATTCACCCCTCCACTTT.

The V call is TRBV24-1, the J call TRBJ2-1, with D possibly matching TRBD1 (6 bases). Germline V gene sequence: CDR1 KGHDR, CDR2 SFDVKD. Trimming left V 4 bases short and J 4 bases short, with 10 bases between. The CDR3 has 14 residues. CDR3 in DNA: TGTGCCACCAGTGAGCCAGGGGTTTACAATGAGCAGTTCTTC. Encoded protein: CATSEPGVYNEQFF.

V gene TRBV28 combines with J gene TRBJ1-3, with TRBD1 identical over 7 bases. The junction had 11 bases not matched to a gene; V was cut back by 4 bases and J by 8 bases. The V gene's germline CDR1 is MDHEN and CDR2 SYDVKM. The CDR3 is made up of 15 amino acids. This chain's CDR3 is CASSSAQGSRDTIYF. DNA of the CDR3: TGTGCCAGCAGTTCTGCACAGGGGTCTAGGGACACCATATATTTT.